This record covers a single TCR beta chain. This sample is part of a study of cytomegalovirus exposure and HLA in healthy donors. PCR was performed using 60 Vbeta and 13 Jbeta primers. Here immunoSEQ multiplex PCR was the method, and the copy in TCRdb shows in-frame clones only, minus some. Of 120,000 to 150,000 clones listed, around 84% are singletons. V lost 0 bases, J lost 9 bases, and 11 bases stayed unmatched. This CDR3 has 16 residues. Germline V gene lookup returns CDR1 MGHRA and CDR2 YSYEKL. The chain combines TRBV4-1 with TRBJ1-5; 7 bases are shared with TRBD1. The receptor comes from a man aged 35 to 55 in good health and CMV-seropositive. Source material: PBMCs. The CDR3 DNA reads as TGCGCCAGCAGCCAAGATGAGGCAGGGGGGAAATGGCCCCAGCATTTT. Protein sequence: CASSQDEAGGKWPQHF.